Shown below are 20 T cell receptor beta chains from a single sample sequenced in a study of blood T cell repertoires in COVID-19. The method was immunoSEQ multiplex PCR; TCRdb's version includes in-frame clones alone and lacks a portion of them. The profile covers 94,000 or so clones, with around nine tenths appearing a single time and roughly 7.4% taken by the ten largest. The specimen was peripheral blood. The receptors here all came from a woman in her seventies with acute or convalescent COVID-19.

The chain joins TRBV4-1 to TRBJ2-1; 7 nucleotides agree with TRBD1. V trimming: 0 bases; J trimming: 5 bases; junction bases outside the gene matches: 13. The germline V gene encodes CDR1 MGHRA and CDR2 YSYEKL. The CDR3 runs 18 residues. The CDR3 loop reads CASSQDPDRQGYNNEQFF. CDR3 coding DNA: TGCGCCAGCAGCCAAGACCCGGACAGGCAAGGGTACAACAATGAGCAGTTCTTC.

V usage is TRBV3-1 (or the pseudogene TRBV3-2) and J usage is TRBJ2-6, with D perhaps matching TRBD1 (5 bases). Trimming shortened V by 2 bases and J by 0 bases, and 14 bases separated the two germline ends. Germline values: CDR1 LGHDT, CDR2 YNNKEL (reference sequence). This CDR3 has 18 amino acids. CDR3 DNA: TGTGCCAGCAGCCAAAAGTACAGGATGAGCTCTGGGGCCAACGTCCTGACTTTC. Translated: CASSQKYRMSSGANVLTF.

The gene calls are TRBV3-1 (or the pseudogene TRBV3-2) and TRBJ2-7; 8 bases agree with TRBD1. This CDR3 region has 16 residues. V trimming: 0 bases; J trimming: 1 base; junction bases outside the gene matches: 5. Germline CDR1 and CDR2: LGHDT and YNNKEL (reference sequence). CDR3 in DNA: TGTGCCAGCAGCCAAGATCTAGGGACAGGATCCTACGAGCAGTACTTC. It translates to CASSQDLGTGSYEQYF.

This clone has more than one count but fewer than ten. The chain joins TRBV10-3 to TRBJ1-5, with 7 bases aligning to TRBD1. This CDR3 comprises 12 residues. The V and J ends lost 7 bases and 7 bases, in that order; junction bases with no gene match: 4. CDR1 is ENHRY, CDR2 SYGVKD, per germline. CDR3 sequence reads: CAINDRDQPQHF. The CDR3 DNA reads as TGTGCCATCAACGACAGGGACCAGCCCCAGCATTTT.

The CDR3 spells CASGERERSYNEQFF. Here the CDR3 DNA reads TGTGCCAGCGGGGAGCGGGAGAGGTCCTACAATGAGCAGTTCTTC. The V gene is TRBV7-9, the J gene TRBJ2-1; 8 positions agree with TRBD2. The CDR3 spans 15 residues. The V segment lost 8 bases and the J segment 1 base; nucleotides outside the gene matches: 7. Germline assignment: CDR1 SEHNR and CDR2 FQNEAQ (reference sequence). Looking up the rest from reference TRBV7-9 and TRBJ2-1 gives the full variable domain: DTGVSQNPRHKITKRGQNVTFRCDPISEHNRLYWYRQTLGQGPEFLTYFQNEAQLEKSRLLSDRFSAERPKGSFSTLEIQRTEQGDSAMYLCASGERERSYNEQFFGPGTRLTVL.

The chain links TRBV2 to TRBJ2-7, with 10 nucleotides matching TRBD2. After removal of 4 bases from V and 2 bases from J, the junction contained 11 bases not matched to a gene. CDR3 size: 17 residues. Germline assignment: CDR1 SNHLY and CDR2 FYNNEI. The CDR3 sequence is CASSGLAGVSGPYEQYF. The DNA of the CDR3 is TGTGCCAGCAGTGGTCTAGCGGGGGTATCCGGGCCCTACGAGCAGTACTTC.

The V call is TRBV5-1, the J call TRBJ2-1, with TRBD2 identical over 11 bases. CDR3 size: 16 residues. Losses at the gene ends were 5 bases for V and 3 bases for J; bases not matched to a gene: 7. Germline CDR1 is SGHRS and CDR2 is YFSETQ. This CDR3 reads CASSLRLAGIYNEQFF. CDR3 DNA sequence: TGCGCCAGCAGTTTACGACTAGCGGGGATCTACAATGAGCAGTTCTTC.

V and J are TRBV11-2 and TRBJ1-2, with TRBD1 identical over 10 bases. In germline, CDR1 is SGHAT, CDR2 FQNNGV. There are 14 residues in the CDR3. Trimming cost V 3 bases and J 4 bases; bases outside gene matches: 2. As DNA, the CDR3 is TGTGCCAGCAGCTTTTGGACAGGGGGCTATGGCTACACCTTC. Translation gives CASSFWTGGYGYTF.

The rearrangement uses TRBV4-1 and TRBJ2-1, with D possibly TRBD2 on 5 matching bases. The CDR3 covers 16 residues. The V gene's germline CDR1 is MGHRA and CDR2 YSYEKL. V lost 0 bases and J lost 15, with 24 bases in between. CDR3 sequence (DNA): TGCGCCAGCAGCCAAGATCTCGTCGGGTTTCCTGGGAGAATGTTCTTC. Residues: CASSQDLVGFPGRMFF.

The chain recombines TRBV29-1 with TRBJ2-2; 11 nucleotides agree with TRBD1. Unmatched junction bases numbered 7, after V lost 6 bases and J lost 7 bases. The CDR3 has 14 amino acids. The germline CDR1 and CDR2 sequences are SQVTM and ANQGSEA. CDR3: CSVDRGLGGGELFF. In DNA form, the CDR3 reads TGCAGCGTGGACAGGGGGCTTGGTGGCGGGGAGCTGTTTTTT.

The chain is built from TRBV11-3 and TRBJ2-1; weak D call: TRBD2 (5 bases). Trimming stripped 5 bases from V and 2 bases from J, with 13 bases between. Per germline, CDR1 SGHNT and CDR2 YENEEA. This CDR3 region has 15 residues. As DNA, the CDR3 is TGTGCCAGCAGCCAACGAGCGGATACCTACAATGAGCAGTTCTTC. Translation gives CASSQRADTYNEQFF.

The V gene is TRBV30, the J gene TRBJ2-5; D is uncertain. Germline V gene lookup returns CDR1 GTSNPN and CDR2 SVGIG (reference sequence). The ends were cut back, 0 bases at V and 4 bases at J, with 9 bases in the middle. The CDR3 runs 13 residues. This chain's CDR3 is CAWSVAGLETQYF. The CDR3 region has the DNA TGTGCCTGGAGTGTGGCAGGTCTAGAGACCCAGTACTTC.

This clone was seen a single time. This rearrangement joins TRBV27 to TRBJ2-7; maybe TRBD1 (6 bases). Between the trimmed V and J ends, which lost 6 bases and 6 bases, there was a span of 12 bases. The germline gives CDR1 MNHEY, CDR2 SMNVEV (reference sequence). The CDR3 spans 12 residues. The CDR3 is CASRQGGFEQYF. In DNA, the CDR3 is TGTGCCAGCAGACAGGGTGGGTTCGAGCAGTACTTC.

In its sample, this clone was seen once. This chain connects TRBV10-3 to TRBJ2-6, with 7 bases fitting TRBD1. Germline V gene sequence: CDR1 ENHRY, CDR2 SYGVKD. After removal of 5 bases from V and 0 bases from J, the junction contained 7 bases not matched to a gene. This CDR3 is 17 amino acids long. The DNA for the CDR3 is TGTGCCATCAGTAGAACAGGGGCCCTCTCTGGGGCCAACGTCCTGACTTTC. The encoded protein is CAISRTGALSGANVLTF.

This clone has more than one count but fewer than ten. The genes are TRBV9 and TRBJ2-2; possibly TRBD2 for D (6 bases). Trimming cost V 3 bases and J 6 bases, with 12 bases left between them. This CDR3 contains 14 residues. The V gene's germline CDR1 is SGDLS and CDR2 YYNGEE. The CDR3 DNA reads TGTGCCAGCAGCGAGCTAGCGTCCGCCGGGGAGCTGTTTTTT. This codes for CASSELASAGELFF.

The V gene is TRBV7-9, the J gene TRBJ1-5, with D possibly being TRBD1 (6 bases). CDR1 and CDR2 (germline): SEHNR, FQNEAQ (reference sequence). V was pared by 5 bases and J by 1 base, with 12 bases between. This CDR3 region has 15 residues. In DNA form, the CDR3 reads TGTGCCAGCAGCCCAATTACAGGGAGCAATCAGCCCCAGCATTTT. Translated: CASSPITGSNQPQHF.

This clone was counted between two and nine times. The CDR3 DNA sequence: TGCAGCGTTGATACAGGGGACTATGGCTACACCTTC. Its translation: CSVDTGDYGYTF. The rearrangement uses TRBV29-1 and TRBJ1-2; 7 bases fit TRBD1. V lost 3 bases and J lost 3; bases outside the gene matches: 1. This CDR3 has 12 residues. Germline CDR1 SQVTM, CDR2 ANQGSEA.

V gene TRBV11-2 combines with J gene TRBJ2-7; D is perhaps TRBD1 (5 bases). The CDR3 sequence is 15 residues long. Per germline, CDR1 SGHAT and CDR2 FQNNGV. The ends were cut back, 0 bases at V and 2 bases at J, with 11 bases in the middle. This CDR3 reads CASSLEADRTYEQYF. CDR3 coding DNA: TGTGCCAGCAGCTTAGAGGCCGACAGAACCTACGAGCAGTACTTC.

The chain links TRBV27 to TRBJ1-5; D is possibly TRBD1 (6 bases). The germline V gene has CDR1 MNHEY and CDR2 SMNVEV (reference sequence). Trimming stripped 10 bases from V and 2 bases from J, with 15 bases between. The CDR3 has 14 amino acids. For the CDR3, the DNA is TGTGCCACCCAACAGACAGGAGGCAATCAGCCCCAGCATTTT. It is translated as CATQQTGGNQPQHF.

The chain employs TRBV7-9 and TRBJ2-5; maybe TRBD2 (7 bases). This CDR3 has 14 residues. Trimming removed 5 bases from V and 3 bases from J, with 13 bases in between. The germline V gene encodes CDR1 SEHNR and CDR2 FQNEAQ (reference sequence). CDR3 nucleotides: TGTGCCAGCAGCCTAAGGGGGGGGGAAGAGACCCAGTACTTC. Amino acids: CASSLRGGEETQYF.